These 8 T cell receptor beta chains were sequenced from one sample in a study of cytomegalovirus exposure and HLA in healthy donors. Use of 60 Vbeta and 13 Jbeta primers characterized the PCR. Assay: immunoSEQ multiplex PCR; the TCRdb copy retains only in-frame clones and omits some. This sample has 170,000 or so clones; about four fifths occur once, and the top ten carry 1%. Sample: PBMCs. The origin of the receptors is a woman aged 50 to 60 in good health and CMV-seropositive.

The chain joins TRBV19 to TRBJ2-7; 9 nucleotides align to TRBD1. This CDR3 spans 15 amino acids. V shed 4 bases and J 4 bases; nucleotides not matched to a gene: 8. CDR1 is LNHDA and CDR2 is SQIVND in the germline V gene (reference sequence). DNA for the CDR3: TGTGCCAGTAGTAGCTACAGGGGGCCGAGTTACGAGCAGTACTTC. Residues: CASSSYRGPSYEQYF.

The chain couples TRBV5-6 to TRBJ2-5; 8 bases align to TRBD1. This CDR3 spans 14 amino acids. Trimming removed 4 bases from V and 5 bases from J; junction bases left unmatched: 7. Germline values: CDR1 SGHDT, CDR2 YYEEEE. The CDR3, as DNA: TGTGCCAGCAGCCAGGGACAGGAAGAGGAGACCCAGTACTTC. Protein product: CASSQGQEEETQYF.

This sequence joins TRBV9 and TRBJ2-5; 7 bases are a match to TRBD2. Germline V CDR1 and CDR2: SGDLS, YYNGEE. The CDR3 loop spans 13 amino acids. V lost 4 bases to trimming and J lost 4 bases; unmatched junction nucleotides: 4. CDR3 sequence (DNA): TGTGCCAGCAGCAACCGGGGGGTAGAGACCCAGTACTTC. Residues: CASSNRGVETQYF. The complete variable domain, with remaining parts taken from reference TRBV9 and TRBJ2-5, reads DSGVTQTPKHLITATGQRVTLRCSPRSGDLSVYWYQQSLDQGLQFLIQYYNGEERAKGNILERFSAQQFPDLHSELNLSSLELGDSALYFCASSNRGVETQYFGPGTRLLVL.

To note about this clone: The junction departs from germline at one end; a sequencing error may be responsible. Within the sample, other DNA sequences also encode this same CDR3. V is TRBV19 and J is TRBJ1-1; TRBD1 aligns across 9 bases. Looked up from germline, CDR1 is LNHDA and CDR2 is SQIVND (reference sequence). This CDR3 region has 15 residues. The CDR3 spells CASSRQGVVDTEAFF. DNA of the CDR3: TGTGCCAGTAGTCGACAGGGGGTGGTGGACACTGAAGCCTTCTTT.

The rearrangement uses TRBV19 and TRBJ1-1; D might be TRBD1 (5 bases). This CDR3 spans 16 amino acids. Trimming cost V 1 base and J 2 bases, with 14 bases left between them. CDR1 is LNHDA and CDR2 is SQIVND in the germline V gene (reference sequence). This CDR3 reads CASSIAARVGNTEAFF. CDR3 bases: TGTGCCAGTAGTATAGCGGCCAGGGTAGGAAACACTGAAGCTTTCTTT.

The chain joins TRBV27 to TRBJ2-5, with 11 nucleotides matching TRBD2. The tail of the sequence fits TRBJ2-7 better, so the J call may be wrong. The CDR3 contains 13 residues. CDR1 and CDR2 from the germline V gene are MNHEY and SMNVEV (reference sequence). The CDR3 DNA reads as TGTGCCAGCAGATTTCTAGCGGGAGGCGAGCAGTACTTC. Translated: CASRFLAGGEQYF.

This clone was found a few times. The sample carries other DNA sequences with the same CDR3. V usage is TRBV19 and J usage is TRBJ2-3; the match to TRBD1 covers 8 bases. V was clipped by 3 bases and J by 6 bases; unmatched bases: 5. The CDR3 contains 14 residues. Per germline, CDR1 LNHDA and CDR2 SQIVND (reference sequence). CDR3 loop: CASSIRQGSDTQYF. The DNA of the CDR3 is TGTGCCAGTAGTATTCGACAGGGGTCCGATACGCAGTATTTT. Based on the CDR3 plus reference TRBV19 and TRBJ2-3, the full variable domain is DGGITQSPKYLFRKEGQNVTLSCEQNLNHDAMYWYRQDPGQGLRLIYYSQIVNDFQKGDIAEGYSVSREKKESFPLTVTSAQKNPTAFYLCASSIRQGSDTQYFGPGTRLTVL.

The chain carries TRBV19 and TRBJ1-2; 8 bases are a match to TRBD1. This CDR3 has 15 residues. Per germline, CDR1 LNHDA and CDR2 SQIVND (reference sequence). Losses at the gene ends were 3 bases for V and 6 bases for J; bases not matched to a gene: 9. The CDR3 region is CASSIPRGQGDGYTF. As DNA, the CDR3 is TGTGCCAGTAGTATCCCCCGAGGACAGGGAGATGGCTACACCTTC.